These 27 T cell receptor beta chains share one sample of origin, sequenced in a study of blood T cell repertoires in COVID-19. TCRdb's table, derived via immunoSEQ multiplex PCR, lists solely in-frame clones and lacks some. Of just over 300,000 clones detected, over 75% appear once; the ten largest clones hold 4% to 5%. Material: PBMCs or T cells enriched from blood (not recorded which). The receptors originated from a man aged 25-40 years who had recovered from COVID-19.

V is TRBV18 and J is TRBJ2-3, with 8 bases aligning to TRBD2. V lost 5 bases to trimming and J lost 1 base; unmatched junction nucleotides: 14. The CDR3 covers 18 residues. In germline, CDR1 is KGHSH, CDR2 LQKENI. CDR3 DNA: TGTGCCAGCTCATTGACCAGCGGGGGCGCTCCCCGCACAGATACGCAGTATTTT. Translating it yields CASSLTSGGAPRTDTQYF. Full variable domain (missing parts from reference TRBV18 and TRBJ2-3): NAGVMQNPRHLVRRRGQEARLRCSPMKGHSHVYWYRQLPEEGLKFMVYLQKENIIDESGMPKERFSAEFPKEGPSILRIQQVVRGDSAAYFCASSLTSGGAPRTDTQYFGPGTRLTVL.

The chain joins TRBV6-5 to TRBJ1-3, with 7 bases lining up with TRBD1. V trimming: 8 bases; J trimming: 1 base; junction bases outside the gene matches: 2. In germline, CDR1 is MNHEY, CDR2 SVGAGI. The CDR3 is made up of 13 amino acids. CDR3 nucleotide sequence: TGTGCCAGCGTCAGGGGGTCTGGAAACACCATATATTTT. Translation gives CASVRGSGNTIYF.

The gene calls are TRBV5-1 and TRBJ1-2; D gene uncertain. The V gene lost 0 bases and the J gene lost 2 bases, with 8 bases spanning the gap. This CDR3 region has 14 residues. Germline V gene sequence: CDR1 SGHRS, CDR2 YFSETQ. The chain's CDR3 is CASSLDYGNYGYTF. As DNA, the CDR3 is TGCGCCAGCAGCTTGGACTACGGAAACTATGGCTACACCTTC.

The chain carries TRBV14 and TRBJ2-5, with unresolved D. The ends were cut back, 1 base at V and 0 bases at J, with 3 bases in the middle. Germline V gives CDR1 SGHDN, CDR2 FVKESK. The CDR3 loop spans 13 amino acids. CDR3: CASSQAYQETQYF. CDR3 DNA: TGTGCCAGCAGCCAAGCTTACCAAGAGACCCAGTACTTC.

CDR3 bases: TGTGCCAGTAGTATAAACAGGCACAGCAATCAGCCCCAGCATTTT. It specifies CASSINRHSNQPQHF. The rearrangement uses TRBV19 and TRBJ1-5, with D tentatively TRBD1 (5 bases). The CDR3 consists of 15 residues. Germline CDR1 is LNHDA and CDR2 is SQIVND (reference sequence). Trimming took 2 bases from V and 1 from J, leaving 9 bases between them.

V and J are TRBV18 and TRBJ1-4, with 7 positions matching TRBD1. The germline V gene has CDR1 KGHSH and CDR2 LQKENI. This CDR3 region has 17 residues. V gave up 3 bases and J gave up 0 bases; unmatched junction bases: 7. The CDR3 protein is CASSPPRGASTNEKLFF. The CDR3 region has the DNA TGTGCCAGCTCACCTCCCAGGGGGGCTTCAACTAATGAAAAACTGTTTTTT.

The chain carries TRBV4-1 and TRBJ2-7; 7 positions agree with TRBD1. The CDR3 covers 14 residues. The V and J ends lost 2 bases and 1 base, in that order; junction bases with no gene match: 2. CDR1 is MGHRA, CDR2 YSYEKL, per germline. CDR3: CASSQIQGSYEQYF. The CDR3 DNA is TGCGCCAGCAGCCAAATACAGGGGTCCTACGAGCAGTACTTC.

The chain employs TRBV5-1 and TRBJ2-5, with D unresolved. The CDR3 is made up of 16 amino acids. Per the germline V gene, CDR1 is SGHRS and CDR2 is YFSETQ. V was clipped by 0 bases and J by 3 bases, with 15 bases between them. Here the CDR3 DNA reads TGCGCCAGCAGCTTGGGGGCCCGTTGGTCGGAAGAGACCCAGTACTTC. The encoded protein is CASSLGARWSEETQYF.

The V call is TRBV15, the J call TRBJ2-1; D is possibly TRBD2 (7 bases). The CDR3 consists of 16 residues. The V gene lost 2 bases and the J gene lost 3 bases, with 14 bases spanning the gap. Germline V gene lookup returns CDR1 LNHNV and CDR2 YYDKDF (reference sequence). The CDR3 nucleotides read TGTGCCACCAGCAGAAGGGGGGGTAAGGGCTACAATGAGCAGTTCTTC. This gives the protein CATSRRGGKGYNEQFF.

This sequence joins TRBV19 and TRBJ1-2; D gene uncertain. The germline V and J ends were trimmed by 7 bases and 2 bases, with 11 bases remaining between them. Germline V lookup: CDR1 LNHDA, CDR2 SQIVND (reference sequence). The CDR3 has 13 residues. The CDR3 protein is CASISPENYGYTF. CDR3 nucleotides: TGTGCCAGTATTTCCCCGGAGAACTATGGCTACACCTTC.

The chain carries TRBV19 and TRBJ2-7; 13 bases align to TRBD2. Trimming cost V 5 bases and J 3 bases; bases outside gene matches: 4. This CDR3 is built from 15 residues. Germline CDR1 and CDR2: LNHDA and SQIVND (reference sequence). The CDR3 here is CASSAGTSGNYEQYF. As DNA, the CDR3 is TGTGCCAGTAGTGCTGGGACTAGCGGGAACTACGAGCAGTACTTC.

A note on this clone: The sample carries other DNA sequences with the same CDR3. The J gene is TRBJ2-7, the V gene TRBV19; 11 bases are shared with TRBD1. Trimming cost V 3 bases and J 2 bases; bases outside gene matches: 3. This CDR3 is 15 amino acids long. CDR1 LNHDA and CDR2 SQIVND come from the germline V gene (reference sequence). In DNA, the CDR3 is TGTGCCAGTAGTATTTCGGGACAGGGGGCCTACGAGCAGTACTTC. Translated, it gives CASSISGQGAYEQYF.

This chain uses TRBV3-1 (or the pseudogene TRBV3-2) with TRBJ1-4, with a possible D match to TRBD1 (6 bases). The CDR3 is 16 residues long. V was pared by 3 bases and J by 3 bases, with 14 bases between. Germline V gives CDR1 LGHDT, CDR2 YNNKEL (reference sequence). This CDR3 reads CASSQVHRASNEKLFF. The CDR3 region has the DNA TGTGCCAGCAGCCAGGTCCACAGGGCGTCTAATGAAAAACTGTTTTTT.

The CDR3 DNA is TGTGCCAGCAGCTTTGGGGGGGGGCCGGGGAATAATTCACCCCTCCACTTT. It codes for CASSFGGGPGNNSPLHF. The gene calls are TRBV7-9 and TRBJ1-6; perhaps TRBD1 as D (6 bases). Between the trimmed V and J ends, which lost 3 bases and 5 bases, there was a span of 17 bases. Germline values: CDR1 SEHNR, CDR2 FQNEAQ (reference sequence). The CDR3 covers 17 residues.

The CDR3 loop reads CASRSQGIDGYTF. In nucleotides, the CDR3 is TGTGCCAGCAGGTCTCAGGGGATAGATGGCTACACCTTC. The chain recombines TRBV12-3 or TRBV12-4 with TRBJ1-2; possibly TRBD1 for D (6 bases). CDR3 size: 13 residues. Trimming shortened V by 6 bases and J by 6 bases, and 14 bases separated the two germline ends.

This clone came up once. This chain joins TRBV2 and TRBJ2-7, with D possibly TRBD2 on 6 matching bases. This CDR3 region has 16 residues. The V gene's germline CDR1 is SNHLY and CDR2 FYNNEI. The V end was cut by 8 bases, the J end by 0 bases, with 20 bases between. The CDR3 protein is CASLRDSGFGSYEQYF. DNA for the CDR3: TGTGCCAGCCTAAGGGACTCAGGGTTCGGCTCCTACGAGCAGTACTTC.

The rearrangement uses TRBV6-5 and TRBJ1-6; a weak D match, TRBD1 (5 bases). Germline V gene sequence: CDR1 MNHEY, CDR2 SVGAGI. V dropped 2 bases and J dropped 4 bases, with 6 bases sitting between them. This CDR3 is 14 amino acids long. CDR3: CASSYGGYNSPLHF. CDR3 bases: TGTGCCAGCAGTTACGGGGGGTATAATTCACCCCTCCACTTT.

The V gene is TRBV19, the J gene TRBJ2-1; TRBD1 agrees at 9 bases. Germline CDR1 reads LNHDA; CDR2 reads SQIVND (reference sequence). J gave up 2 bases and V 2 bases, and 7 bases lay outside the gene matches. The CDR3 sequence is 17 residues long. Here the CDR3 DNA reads TGTGCCAGTAGTATAAATTCCGGGACAGGGACCTACAATGAGCAGTTCTTC. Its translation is CASSINSGTGTYNEQFF. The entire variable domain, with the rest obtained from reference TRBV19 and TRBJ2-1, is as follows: DGGITQSPKYLFRKEGQNVTLSCEQNLNHDAMYWYRQDPGQGLRLIYYSQIVNDFQKGDIAEGYSVSREKKESFPLTVTSAQKNPTAFYLCASSINSGTGTYNEQFFGPGTRLTVL.

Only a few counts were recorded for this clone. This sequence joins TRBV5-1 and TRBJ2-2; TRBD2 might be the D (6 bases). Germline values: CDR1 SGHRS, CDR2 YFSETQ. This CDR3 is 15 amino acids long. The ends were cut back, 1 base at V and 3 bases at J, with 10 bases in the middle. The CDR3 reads CASSLTTGDTGELFF. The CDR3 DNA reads TGCGCCAGCAGCTTGACAACGGGAGACACCGGGGAGCTGTTTTTT.

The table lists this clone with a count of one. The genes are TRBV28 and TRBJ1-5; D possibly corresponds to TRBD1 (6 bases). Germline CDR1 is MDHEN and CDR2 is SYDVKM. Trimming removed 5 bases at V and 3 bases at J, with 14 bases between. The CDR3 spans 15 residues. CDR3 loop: CASSPPTGPNQPQHF. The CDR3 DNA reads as TGTGCCAGCAGTCCACCTACAGGGCCCAATCAGCCCCAGCATTTT.

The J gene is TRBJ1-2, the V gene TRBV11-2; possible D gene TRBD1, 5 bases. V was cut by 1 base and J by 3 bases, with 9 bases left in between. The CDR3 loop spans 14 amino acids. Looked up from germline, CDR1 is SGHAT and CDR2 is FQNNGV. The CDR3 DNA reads TGTGCCAGCAGCTTAGCGCAGGGATACTATGGCTACACCTTC. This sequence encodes CASSLAQGYYGYTF.

The DNA for the CDR3 is TGTGCCAGCAGTTCCAACAGGGGGAGATTGACTGAAGCTTTCTTT. Amino acid sequence: CASSSNRGRLTEAFF. V usage is TRBV27 and J usage is TRBJ1-1, with 8 bases identical to TRBD1. The V and J ends lost 4 bases and 5 bases, in that order; junction bases with no gene match: 9. This CDR3 is 15 amino acids long. Looked up from germline, CDR1 is MNHEY and CDR2 is SMNVEV (reference sequence).

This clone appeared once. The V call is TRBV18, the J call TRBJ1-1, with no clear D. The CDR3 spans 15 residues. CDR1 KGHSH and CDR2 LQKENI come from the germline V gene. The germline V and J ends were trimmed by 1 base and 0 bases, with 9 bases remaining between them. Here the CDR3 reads CASSPRGNLNTEAFF. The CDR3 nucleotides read TGTGCCAGCTCACCACGAGGGAATTTGAACACTGAAGCTTTCTTT.

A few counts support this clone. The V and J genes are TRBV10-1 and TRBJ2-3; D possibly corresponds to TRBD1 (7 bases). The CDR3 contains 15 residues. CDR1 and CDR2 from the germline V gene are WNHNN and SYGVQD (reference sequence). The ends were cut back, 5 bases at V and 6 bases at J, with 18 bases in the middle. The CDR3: CASSSGQVGGDTQYF. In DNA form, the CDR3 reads TGCGCCAGCAGTTCCGGACAGGTTGGAGGGGATACGCAGTATTTT.

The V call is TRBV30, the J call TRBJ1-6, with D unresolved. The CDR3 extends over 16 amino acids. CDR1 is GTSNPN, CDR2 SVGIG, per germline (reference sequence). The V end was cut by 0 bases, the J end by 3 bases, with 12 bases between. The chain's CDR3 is CAWSVGEDFYNSPLHF. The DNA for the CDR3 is TGTGCCTGGAGTGTAGGAGAAGATTTCTATAATTCACCCCTCCACTTT.

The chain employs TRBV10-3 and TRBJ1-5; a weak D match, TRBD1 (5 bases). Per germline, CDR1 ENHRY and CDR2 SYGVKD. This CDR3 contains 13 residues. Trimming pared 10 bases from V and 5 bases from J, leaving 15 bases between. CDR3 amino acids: CASRGEGDQPQHF. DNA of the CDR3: TGTGCCAGCCGGGGGGAAGGCGATCAGCCCCAGCATTTT.

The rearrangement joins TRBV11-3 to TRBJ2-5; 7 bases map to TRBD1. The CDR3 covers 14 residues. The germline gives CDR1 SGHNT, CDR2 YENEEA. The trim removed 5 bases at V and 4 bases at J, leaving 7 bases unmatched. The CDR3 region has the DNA TGTGCCAGCAGCGACCAGACAGGGACAGAGACCCAGTACTTC. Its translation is CASSDQTGTETQYF.